These 25 T cell receptor beta chains share one sample of origin, sequenced in a study of early T cells in non-severe SARS-CoV-2 infection. TCRdb processed the 5' RACE reads anew with MiXCR; each CDR3 protein has one entry. Of 98,000 or so distinct CDR3 sequences listed, 11% are singletons. The sample consisted of whole blood. Every receptor here comes from an adult who was a healthcare worker with PCR-confirmed SARS-CoV-2 infection or an uninfected control (not recorded which).

This clonotype was found a few times. The rearrangement uses TRBV28 and TRBJ1-4, with a tentative D call TRBD1 (6 bases). Trimming stripped 2 bases from V and 5 bases from J, with 9 bases between. The CDR3 covers 14 residues. CDR1 is MDHEN and CDR2 is SYDVKM in the germline V gene. The CDR3 DNA reads as TGTGCCAGCAGTTTAGACAGGAGAAATGAAAAACTGTTTTTT. Amino acid sequence: CASSLDRRNEKLFF.

The sample holds a few counts of this clonotype. The chain has TRBV9 and TRBJ2-3; D is unresolved. The CDR3 totals 12 residues. The germline V gene encodes CDR1 SGDLS and CDR2 YYNGEE. Trimming removed 4 bases at V and 9 bases at J, with 12 bases between. The CDR3 sequence is CASSPNSETQYF. The CDR3 DNA reads TGTGCCAGCAGCCCCAACAGTGAGACGCAGTATTTT.

Concerning this clonotype itself: Possible read error: a much larger clone is one base away. Here the CDR3 DNA reads TGCAGCGTTGAAGTCGAAACAGAAAATTTCTACAAGCAGTACTTC. The encoded protein is CSVEVETENFYKQYF. The chain employs TRBV29-1 and TRBJ2-7; the D is unclear. Germline V gene data show CDR1 as SQVTM and CDR2 as ANQGSEA. This CDR3 is 15 amino acids long.

This clonotype appeared a few times. This CDR3 is CASRGGQGRYEQYF. As DNA, the CDR3 is TGTGCCAGCAGGGGAGGACAGGGCCGCTACGAGCAGTACTTC. The rearrangement links TRBV6-1 to TRBJ2-7, with 8 bases matching TRBD1. This CDR3 is 14 amino acids long. Germline values: CDR1 MNHNS, CDR2 SASEGT. V lost 6 bases, J lost 3 bases, and 7 bases stayed unmatched.

This clonotype was detected many times. The chain couples TRBV3-1 to TRBJ2-4; 12 bases fit TRBD2. V was pared by 0 bases and J by 2 bases, with 8 bases of the junction left unmatched. Germline CDR1 and CDR2: LGHDT and YNNKEL (reference sequence). There are 19 residues in the CDR3. The CDR3, as DNA: TGTGCCAGCAGCCAAGACGGACTAGCGGGGCTATCCTCCAAAAACATTCAGTACTTC. The encoded protein is CASSQDGLAGLSSKNIQYF. Full variable domain (remainder filled in from reference TRBV3-1 and TRBJ2-4): DTAVSQTPKYLVTQMGNDKSIKCEQNLGHDTMYWYKQDSKKFLKIMFSYNNKELIINETVPNRFSPKSPDKAHLNLHINSLELGDSAVYFCASSQDGLAGLSSKNIQYFGAGTRLSVL.

V usage is TRBV7-9 and J usage is TRBJ2-7; 9 bases are a match to TRBD1. CDR3 length: 14 residues. V was pared by 4 bases and J by 5 bases, with 6 bases of the junction left unmatched. Germline V gives CDR1 SEHNR, CDR2 FQNEAQ (reference sequence). The CDR3 nucleotides are TGTGCCAGCAGCTCACAGGGACAGGGCCACGAGCAGTACTTC. Its translation is CASSSQGQGHEQYF.

The rearrangement uses TRBV4-1 and TRBJ2-7; D is ambiguous. The CDR3 sequence is 14 residues long. The V end was cut by 1 base, the J end by 3 bases, with 10 bases between. CDR1 MGHRA and CDR2 YSYEKL come from the germline V gene. The CDR3 DNA follows: TGCGCCAGCAGCCAAGCGGGTGGTGACTACGAGCAGTACTTC. Encoded protein: CASSQAGGDYEQYF.

This clonotype has only a few counts. This CDR3 is CASSPREKAGGVYNEQFF. CDR3 bases: TGTGCCAGCTCACCCCGTGAAAAAGCGGGAGGTGTCTACAATGAGCAGTTCTTC. V is TRBV18 and J is TRBJ2-1, with 9 bases lining up with TRBD2. Per germline, CDR1 KGHSH and CDR2 LQKENI. CDR3 length: 18 amino acids. The junction had 12 bases not matched to a gene; V was cut back by 3 bases and J by 3 bases. Based on the CDR3 plus reference TRBV18 and TRBJ2-1, the full variable domain is NAGVMQNPRHLVRRRGQEARLRCSPMKGHSHVYWYRQLPEEGLKFMVYLQKENIIDESGMPKERFSAEFPKEGPSILRIQQVVRGDSAAYFCASSPREKAGGVYNEQFFGPGTRLTVL.

The chain joins TRBV15 to TRBJ2-1; 8 bases match TRBD2. Germline-derived CDR1 and CDR2 are LNHNV and YYDKDF (reference sequence). This CDR3 is built from 14 residues. V was pared by 9 bases and J by 8 bases, with 12 bases of the junction left unmatched. The CDR3, as DNA: TGTGCCACGGCAGCGGGGGCCCACAACCATGAGCAGTTCTTC. Protein product: CATAAGAHNHEQFF.

This clonotype was detected ten times or more. The chain employs TRBV24-1 and TRBJ2-1; perhaps TRBD2 as D (7 bases). CDR3 length: 15 amino acids. V was cut by 4 bases and J by 8 bases, with 17 bases left in between. Germline loops: CDR1 KGHDR, CDR2 SFDVKD. CDR3 loop: CATSESGGTKYEQFF. The CDR3 coding sequence is TGTGCCACCAGTGAGTCGGGGGGCACTAAGTATGAGCAGTTCTTC.

In this sample, this clonotype turned up many times. The chain uses TRBV12-3 or TRBV12-4 and TRBJ1-5; possibly TRBD1 for D (5 bases). The CDR3 consists of 16 residues. V was clipped by 5 bases and J by 5 bases, with 19 bases between them. CDR3 residues: CASSPLGGAWDQPQHF. The CDR3 region has the DNA TGTGCCAGCAGTCCCCTAGGTGGGGCGTGGGATCAGCCCCAGCATTTT.

J is TRBJ2-3 and V is TRBV27, with D perhaps TRBD2 (6 bases). CDR3 size: 14 residues. From germline, CDR1 is MNHEY and CDR2 SMNVEV (reference sequence). V gave up 6 bases and J gave up 0 bases, with 10 bases separating them. The CDR3 sequence is CASSGSASTDTQYF. Written as DNA, the CDR3 is TGTGCCAGCAGCGGGAGCGCTAGCACAGATACGCAGTATTTT.

The sample holds many counts of this clonotype. The chain uses TRBV6-2 or TRBV6-3 and TRBJ1-1; D unclear. The V gene lost 6 bases and the J gene lost 4 bases, with 12 bases spanning the gap. Germline V CDR1 and CDR2: MNHEY, SVGEGT. The CDR3 spans 13 residues. This CDR3 reads CASSHNGITEAFF. The CDR3 nucleotides read TGTGCCAGCAGCCACAACGGAATCACTGAAGCTTTCTTT.

This clonotype was seen a few times. The V and J genes are TRBV19 and TRBJ1-5, with a possible D match to TRBD1 (5 bases). The V end lost 3 bases, the J end lost 5 bases, and 8 bases lay between the germline ends. The germline gives CDR1 LNHDA, CDR2 SQIVND (reference sequence). This CDR3 has 13 amino acids. The CDR3 loop is CASSIRGDQPQHF. The CDR3 region has the DNA TGTGCCAGTAGTATTCGAGGGGATCAGCCCCAGCATTTT.

This clonotype has only a few counts. This sequence joins TRBV9 and TRBJ2-3; D gene ambiguous. Trimming removed 0 bases from V and 6 bases from J, with 11 bases in between. The CDR3 loop spans 14 amino acids. The germline CDR1 and CDR2 sequences are SGDLS and YYNGEE. Here the CDR3 DNA reads TGTGCCAGCAGCGTAGATGGTACTATGGATACGCAGTATTTT. Its protein is CASSVDGTMDTQYF.

This clonotype was detected only once. The J gene is TRBJ2-7, the V gene TRBV5-1; no clear D. Germline assignment: CDR1 SGHRS and CDR2 YFSETQ. The CDR3 runs 12 residues. The V gene lost 3 bases and the J gene lost 3 bases, with 7 bases spanning the gap. CDR3 sequence reads: CASSSIRYEQYF. For the CDR3, the DNA is TGCGCCAGCAGCTCTATCCGCTACGAGCAGTACTTC.

This clonotype occurred a few times. The chain recombines TRBV29-1 with TRBJ2-1, with TRBD1 matching over 8 bases. The V and J ends lost 8 bases and 3 bases, in that order; junction bases with no gene match: 12. The CDR3 covers 15 residues. Germline CDR1 and CDR2: SQVTM and ANQGSEA. The chain's CDR3 is CSLSSQGAGYNEQFF. Written as DNA, the CDR3 is TGCAGCCTATCATCGCAGGGGGCCGGCTACAATGAGCAGTTCTTC.

This clonotype was seen a handful of times. This chain joins TRBV20-1 and TRBJ2-7, with a weak D call TRBD2 (6 bases). V lost 1 base and J 2 bases, leaving 9 bases between the germline ends. CDR3 length equals 13 residues. Germline CDR1 and CDR2: DFQATT and SNEGSKA (reference sequence). The CDR3 sequence is CSARGAGTYEQYF. As DNA, the CDR3 is TGCAGTGCTAGAGGGGCGGGGACCTACGAGCAGTACTTC.

A few counts support this clonotype. The rearrangement uses TRBV4-1 and TRBJ2-1; 8 nucleotides align to TRBD2. CDR1 is MGHRA, CDR2 YSYEKL, per germline. This CDR3 has 16 residues. J gave up 4 bases and V 4 bases, and 9 bases lay outside the gene matches. CDR3: CASSRKGLEEYNEQFF. Written as DNA, the CDR3 is TGCGCCAGCAGCCGAAAGGGACTAGAAGAGTACAATGAGCAGTTCTTC.

In its sample, this clonotype was seen a few times. This chain links TRBV9 with TRBJ2-7; 8 nucleotides align to TRBD1. The V segment lost 4 bases and the J segment 1 base; nucleotides outside the gene matches: 4. The CDR3 runs 14 residues. Germline CDR1 and CDR2: SGDLS and YYNGEE. Here the CDR3 reads CASSPGQASYEQYF. The CDR3 DNA follows: TGTGCCAGCAGCCCGGGACAGGCGTCCTACGAGCAGTACTTC.

J is TRBJ1-6 and V is TRBV6-2 or TRBV6-3; D gene unclear. Trimming pared 6 bases from V and 8 bases from J, leaving 11 bases between. The length of the CDR3 is 13 residues. Germline-derived CDR1 and CDR2 are MNHEY and SVGEGT. The CDR3 region has the DNA TGTGCCAGCAGCCCCCGAGAGGATTCACCCCTCCACTTT. The encoded protein is CASSPREDSPLHF.

This chain links TRBV20-1 with TRBJ2-7, with D perhaps matching TRBD1 or TRBD2 (5 bases each). The CDR3 length is 15 residues. Trimming took 0 bases from V and 5 from J, leaving 17 bases between them. Germline loops: CDR1 DFQATT, CDR2 SNEGSKA (reference sequence). This CDR3 reads CSARDFPRAGNEQYF. The DNA for the CDR3 is TGCAGTGCTAGAGATTTTCCGCGGGCAGGGAACGAGCAGTACTTC.

The V gene is TRBV15, the J gene TRBJ2-5, with 8 bases identical to TRBD1. Germline-derived CDR1 and CDR2 are LNHNV and YYDKDF (reference sequence). J lost 4 bases, V lost 9 bases, and 10 bases had no gene match. The CDR3 has 14 amino acids. This CDR3 is CATSEDRERETQYF. The CDR3 DNA is TGTGCCACAAGCGAGGACAGGGAACGAGAGACCCAGTACTTC.

In its sample, this clonotype was seen a few times. The chain combines TRBV23-1 with TRBJ2-2, with 9 bases lining up with TRBD1. TRBV23-1 is an open reading frame whose function is uncertain. The CDR3 is 15 residues long. The junction had 4 bases not matched to a gene; V was cut back by 3 bases and J by 5 bases. DNA for the CDR3: TGCGCCAGCAGTCAGTGGGACAGGGCAACCGGGGAGCTGTTTTTT. It is translated as CASSQWDRATGELFF.

This clonotype was detected only a few times. Since a much larger clone is just one base distant, this may be a read error. The rearrangement uses TRBV2 and TRBJ1-1; maybe TRBD1 (6 bases). Germline CDR1 SNHLY, CDR2 FYNNEI. V was trimmed by 6 bases and J by 5 bases, leaving 7 bases between them. The CDR3 has 11 amino acids. CDR3 DNA: TGTGCCAGCAGGCAGGGGACTGAAGCTTTCTTT. It codes for CASRQGTEAFF.